The present entry profiles one T cell receptor beta chain with its context. The data derive from a study of blood T cell repertoires in COVID-19. Resolution of symptoms, clearance, or two negative PCRs was present in recovered Cohort 3 donors. Losses at the gene ends were 1 base for V and 0 bases for J; bases not matched to a gene: 6. This CDR3 has 18 amino acids. Germline CDR1 MDHEN, CDR2 SYDVKM. Method: immunoSEQ multiplex PCR; TCRdb's copy keeps in-frame clones and lacks some. The data show approximately 150,000 clones, with around 84% seen just once and about 15% held by the top ten. Sequenced material: PBMCs or T cells enriched from blood (not recorded which). V and J are TRBV28 and TRBJ2-6; 7 bases map to TRBD1. The receptor's source is a man aged 45-65 years who had recovered from COVID-19. The CDR3 spells CASSLYGQASSGANVLTF. The DNA for the CDR3 is TGTGCCAGCAGTTTATACGGACAGGCCAGCTCTGGGGCCAACGTCCTGACTTTC.